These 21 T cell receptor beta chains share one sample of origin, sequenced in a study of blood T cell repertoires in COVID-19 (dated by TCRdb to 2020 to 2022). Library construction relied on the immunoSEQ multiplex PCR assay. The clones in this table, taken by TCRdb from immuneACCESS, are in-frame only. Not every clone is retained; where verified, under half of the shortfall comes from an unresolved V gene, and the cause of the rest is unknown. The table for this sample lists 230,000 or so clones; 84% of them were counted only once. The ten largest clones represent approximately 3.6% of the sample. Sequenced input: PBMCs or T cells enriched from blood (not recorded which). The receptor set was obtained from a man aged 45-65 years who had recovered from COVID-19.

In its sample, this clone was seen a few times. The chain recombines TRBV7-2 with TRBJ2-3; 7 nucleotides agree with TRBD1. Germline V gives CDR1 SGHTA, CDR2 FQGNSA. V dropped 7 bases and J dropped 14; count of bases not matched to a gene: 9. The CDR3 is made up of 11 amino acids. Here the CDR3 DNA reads TGTGCCAGCATCATCGACAGGGTTGCGTATTTT. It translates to CASIIDRVAYF. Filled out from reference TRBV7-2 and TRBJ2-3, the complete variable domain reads GAGVSQSPSNKVTEKGKDVELRCDPISGHTALYWYRQSLGQGLEFLIYFQGNSAPDKSGLPSDRFSAERTGGSVSTLTIQRTQQEDSAVYLCASIIDRVAYFGPGTRLTVL.

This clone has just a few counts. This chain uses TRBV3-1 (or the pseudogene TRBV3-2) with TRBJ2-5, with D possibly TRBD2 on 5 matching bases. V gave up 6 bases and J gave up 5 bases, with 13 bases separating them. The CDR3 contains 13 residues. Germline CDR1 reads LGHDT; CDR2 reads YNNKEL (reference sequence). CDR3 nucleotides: TGTGCCAGCAGACCCTCCCGGGGTGAGACCCAGTACTTC. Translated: CASRPSRGETQYF.

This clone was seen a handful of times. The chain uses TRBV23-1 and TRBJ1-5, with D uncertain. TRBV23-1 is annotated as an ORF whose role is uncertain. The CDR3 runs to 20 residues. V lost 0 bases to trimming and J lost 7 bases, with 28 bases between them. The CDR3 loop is CASSQSSWQARGIGRQPQHF. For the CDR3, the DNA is TGCGCCAGCAGTCAATCGAGTTGGCAGGCCCGGGGTATCGGGAGACAGCCCCAGCATTTT.

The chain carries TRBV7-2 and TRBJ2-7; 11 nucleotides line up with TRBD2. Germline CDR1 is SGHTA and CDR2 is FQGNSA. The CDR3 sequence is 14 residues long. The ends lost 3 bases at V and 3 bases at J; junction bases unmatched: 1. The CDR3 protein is CASSFTSGGYEQYF. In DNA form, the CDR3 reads TGTGCCAGCAGCTTCACTAGCGGGGGCTACGAGCAGTACTTC. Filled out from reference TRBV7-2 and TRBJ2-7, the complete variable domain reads GAGVSQSPSNKVTEKGKDVELRCDPISGHTALYWYRQSLGQGLEFLIYFQGNSAPDKSGLPSDRFSAERTGGSVSTLTIQRTQQEDSAVYLCASSFTSGGYEQYFGPGTRLTVT.

For the CDR3, the DNA is TGTGCCAGCAGCGTAGCCGGGACAACGAACACTGAAGCTTTCTTT. This sequence encodes CASSVAGTTNTEAFF. The genes are TRBV9 and TRBJ1-1; a possible D gene is TRBD1 (6 bases). V lost 0 bases, J lost 1 base, and 10 bases lay in between. The CDR3 length is 15 residues. From germline, CDR1 is SGDLS and CDR2 YYNGEE.

CDR3 residues: CASSEASNRGTEAFF. The DNA of the CDR3 is TGTGCCAGCAGTGAAGCGTCGAACAGGGGAACTGAAGCTTTCTTT. The chain joins TRBV2 to TRBJ1-1, with 7 bases matching TRBD1. Germline CDR1 is SNHLY and CDR2 is FYNNEI. Trimming removed 0 bases from V and 5 bases from J; junction bases left unmatched: 6. This CDR3 comprises 15 residues.

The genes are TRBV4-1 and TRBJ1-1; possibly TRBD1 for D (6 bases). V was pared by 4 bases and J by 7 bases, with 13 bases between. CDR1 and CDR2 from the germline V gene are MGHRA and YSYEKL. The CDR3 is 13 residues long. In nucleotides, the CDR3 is TGCGCCAGCAGCCGGAGAGAGGGGGTTGAAGCTTTCTTT. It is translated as CASSRREGVEAFF.

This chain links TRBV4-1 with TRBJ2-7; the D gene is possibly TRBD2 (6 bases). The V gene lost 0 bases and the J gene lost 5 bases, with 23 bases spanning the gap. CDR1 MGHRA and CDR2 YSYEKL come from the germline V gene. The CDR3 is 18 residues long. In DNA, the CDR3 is TGCGCCAGCAGCCAAGATCTGGGCGGGAAGCCCTCTCGGAACGAGCAGTACTTC. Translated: CASSQDLGGKPSRNEQYF.

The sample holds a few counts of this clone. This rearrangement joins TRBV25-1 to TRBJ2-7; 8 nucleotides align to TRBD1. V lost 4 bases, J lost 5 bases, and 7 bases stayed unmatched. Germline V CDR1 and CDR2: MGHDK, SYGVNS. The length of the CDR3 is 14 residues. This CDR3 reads CASSGTGMVDEQYF. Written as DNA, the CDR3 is TGTGCCAGCAGTGGGACAGGGATGGTGGACGAGCAGTACTTC.

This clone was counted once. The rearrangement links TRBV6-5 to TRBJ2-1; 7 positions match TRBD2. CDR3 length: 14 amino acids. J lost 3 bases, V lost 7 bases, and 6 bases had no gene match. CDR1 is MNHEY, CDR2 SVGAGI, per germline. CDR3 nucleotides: TGTGCCAGCACCTCTAGCGGAGACTACAATGAGCAGTTCTTC. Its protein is CASTSSGDYNEQFF.

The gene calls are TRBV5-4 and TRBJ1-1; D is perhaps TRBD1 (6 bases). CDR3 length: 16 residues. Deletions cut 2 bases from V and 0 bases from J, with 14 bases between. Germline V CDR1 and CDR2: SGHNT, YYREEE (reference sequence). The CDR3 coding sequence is TGTGCCAGCAGCTTTGCGACAGGACTCATGAACACTGAAGCTTTCTTT. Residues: CASSFATGLMNTEAFF.

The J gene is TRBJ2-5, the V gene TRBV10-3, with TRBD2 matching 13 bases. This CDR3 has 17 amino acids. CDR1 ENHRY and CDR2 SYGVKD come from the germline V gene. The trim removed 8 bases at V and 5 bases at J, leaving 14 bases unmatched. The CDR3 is CAIASLAGGPQVETQYF. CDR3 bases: TGTGCCATCGCCTCACTAGCGGGAGGGCCACAGGTGGAGACCCAGTACTTC.

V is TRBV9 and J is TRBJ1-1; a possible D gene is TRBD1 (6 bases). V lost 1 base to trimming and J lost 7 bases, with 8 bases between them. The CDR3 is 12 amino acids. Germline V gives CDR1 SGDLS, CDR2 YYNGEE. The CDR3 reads CASSVRGGEAFF. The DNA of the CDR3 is TGTGCCAGCAGCGTACGAGGGGGTGAAGCTTTCTTT.

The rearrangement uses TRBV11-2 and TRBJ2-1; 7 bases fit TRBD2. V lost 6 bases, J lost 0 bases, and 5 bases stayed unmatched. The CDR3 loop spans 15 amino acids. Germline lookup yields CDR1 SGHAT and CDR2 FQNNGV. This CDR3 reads CASRISSGSYNEQFF. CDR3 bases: TGTGCCAGCAGGATCTCTAGCGGCTCCTACAATGAGCAGTTCTTC.

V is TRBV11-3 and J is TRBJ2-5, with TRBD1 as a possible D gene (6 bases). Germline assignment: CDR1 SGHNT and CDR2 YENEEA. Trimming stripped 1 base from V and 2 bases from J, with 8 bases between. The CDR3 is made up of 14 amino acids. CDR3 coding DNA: TGTGCCAGCAGCTTAGGAGACAGGCAAGAGACCCAGTACTTC. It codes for CASSLGDRQETQYF. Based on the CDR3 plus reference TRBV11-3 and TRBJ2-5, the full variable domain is EAGVVQSPRYKIIEKKQPVAFWCNPISGHNTLYWYLQNLGQGPELLIRYENEEAVDDSQLPKDRFSAERLKGVDSTLKIQPAELGDSAVYLCASSLGDRQETQYFGPGTRLLVL.

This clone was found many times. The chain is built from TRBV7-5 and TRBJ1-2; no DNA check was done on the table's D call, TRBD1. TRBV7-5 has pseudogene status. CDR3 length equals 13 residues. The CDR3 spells CARSTKRDSRYTF. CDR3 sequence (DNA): TGTGCCAGAAGCACCAAACGGGACAGTCGCTACACCTTC.

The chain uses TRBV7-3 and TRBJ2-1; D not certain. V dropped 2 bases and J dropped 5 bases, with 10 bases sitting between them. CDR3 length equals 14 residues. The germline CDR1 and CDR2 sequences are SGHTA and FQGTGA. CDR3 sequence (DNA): TGTGCCAGCAGCTTAGCGTTCGGTCACAATGAGCAGTTCTTC. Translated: CASSLAFGHNEQFF.

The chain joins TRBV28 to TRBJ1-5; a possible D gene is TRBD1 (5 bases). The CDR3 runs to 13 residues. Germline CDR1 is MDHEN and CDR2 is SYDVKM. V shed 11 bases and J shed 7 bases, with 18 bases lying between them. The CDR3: CACSGGDLQPQHF. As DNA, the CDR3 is TGTGCCTGCTCGGGGGGGGATTTGCAGCCCCAGCATTTT.

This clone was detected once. The CDR3 loop is CSVGGGFSAGELFF. The CDR3 DNA sequence: TGCAGCGTTGGTGGGGGGTTTTCGGCCGGGGAGCTGTTTTTT. The chain has TRBV29-1 and TRBJ2-2; the D gene is possibly TRBD2 (6 bases). This CDR3 is built from 14 residues. V lost 4 bases and J lost 6, with 15 bases in between. Germline lookup yields CDR1 SQVTM and CDR2 ANQGSEA.

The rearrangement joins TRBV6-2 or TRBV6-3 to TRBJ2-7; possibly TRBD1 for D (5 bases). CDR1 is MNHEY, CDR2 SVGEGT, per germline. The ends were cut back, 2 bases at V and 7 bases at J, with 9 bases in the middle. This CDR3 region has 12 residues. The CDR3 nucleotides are TGTGCCAGCAGTTACCTCCAGGGTGAGCAGTACTTC. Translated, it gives CASSYLQGEQYF.

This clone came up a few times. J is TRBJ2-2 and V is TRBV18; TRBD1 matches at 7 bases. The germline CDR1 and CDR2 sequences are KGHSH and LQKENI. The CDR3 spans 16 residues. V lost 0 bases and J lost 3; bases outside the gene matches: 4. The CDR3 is CASSPPRQGYTGELFF. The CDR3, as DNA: TGTGCCAGCTCACCACCGCGACAGGGATACACCGGGGAGCTGTTTTTT.